This TCR beta chain was captured by sequencing in a study of CD8+ T cells in alopecia areata. Across the study: The drug, oral tofacitinib, was given to treated patients at 5 to 10 mg twice daily. Tofacitinib was given for 6 to 18 months, then stopped for 6 months.

Investigators isolated RNA and reverse transcribed it into cDNA to act as the sequencing template. Clones were read by immunoSEQ multiplex PCR, and TCRdb kept only the in-frame ones, dropping some. This table holds 140,000 to 150,000 clones, 40% to 55% found once. Losses at the gene ends were 6 bases for V and 3 bases for J; bases not matched to a gene: 7. The CDR3 consists of 14 residues. Sequencing used CD4+ T cells sorted from blood, obtained at week 0. This receptor was taken from a human donor with alopecia areata. The chain combines TRBV23-1 with TRBJ2-5; 7 nucleotides agree with TRBD2. TRBV23-1 qualifies as an ORF whose function is uncertain. Here the CDR3 DNA reads TGCGCCAGCAGAGCGCCGGGACTAAAAGAGACCCAGTACTTC. This translates into CASRAPGLKETQYF.